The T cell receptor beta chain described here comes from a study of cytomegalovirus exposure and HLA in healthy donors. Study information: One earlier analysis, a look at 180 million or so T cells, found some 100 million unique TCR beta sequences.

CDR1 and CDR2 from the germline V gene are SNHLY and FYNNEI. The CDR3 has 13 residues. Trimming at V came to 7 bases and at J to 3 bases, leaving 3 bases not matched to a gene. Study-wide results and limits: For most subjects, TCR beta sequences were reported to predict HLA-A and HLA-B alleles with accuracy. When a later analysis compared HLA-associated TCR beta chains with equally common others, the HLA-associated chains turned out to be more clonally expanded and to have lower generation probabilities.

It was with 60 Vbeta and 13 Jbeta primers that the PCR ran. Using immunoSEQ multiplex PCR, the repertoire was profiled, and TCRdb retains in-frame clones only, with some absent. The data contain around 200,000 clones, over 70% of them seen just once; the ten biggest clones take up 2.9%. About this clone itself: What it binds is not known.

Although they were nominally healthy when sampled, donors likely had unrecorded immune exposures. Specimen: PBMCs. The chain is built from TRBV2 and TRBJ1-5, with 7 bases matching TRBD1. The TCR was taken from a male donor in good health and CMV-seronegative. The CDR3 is CASTGQLNQPQHF. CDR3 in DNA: TGTGCCAGCACGGGACAGCTCAATCAGCCCCAGCATTTT.